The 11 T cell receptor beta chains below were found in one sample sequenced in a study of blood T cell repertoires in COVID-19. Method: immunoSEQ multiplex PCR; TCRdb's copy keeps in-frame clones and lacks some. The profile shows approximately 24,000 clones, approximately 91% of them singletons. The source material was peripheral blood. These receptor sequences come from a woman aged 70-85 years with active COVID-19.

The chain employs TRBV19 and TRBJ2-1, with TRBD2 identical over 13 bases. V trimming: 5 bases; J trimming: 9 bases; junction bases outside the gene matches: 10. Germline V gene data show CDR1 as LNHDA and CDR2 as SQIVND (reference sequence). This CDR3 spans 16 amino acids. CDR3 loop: CASSPTSGGYWSEQFF. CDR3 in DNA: TGTGCCAGTAGTCCGACTAGCGGGGGGTACTGGAGTGAGCAGTTCTTC.

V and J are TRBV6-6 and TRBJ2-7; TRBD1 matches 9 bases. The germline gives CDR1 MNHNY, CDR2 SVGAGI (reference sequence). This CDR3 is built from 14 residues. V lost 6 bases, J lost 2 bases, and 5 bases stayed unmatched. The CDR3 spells CASRRDRVTYEQYF. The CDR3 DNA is TGTGCCAGCAGACGGGACAGGGTAACCTACGAGCAGTACTTC.

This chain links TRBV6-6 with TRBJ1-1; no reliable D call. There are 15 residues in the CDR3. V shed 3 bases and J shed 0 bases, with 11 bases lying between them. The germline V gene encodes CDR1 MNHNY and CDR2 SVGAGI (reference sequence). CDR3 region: CASSYLGLMNTEAFF. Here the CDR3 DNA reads TGTGCCAGCAGTTATCTCGGACTTATGAACACTGAAGCTTTCTTT.

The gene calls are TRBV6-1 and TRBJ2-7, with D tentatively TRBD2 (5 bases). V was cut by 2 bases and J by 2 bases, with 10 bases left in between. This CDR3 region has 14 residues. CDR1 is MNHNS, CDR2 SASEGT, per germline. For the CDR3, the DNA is TGTGCCAGCAGTGAATCTGGACTGACCTACGAGCAGTACTTC. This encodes CASSESGLTYEQYF.

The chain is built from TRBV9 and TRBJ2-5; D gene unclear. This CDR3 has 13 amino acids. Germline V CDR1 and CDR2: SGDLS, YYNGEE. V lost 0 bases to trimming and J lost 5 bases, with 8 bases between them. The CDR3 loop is CASSVGLRETQYF. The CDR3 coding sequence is TGTGCCAGCAGCGTAGGTCTACGGGAGACCCAGTACTTC.

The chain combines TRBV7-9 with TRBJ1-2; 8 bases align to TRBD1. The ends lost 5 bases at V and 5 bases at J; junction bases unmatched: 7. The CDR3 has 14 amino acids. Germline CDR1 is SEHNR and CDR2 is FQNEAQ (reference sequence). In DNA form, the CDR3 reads TGTGCCAGCAGCGGGACCGGGACAGGATATGGCTACACCTTC. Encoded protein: CASSGTGTGYGYTF.

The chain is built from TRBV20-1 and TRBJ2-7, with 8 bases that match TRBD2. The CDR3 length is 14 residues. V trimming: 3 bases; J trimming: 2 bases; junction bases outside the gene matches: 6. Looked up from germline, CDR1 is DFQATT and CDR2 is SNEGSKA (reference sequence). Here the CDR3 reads CSASSSGGTYEQYF. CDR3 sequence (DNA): TGCAGTGCTAGTTCCAGCGGGGGAACCTACGAGCAGTACTTC.

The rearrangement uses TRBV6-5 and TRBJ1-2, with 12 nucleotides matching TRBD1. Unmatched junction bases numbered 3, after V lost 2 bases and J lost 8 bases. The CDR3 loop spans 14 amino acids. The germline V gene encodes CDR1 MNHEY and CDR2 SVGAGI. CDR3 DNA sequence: TGTGCCAGCAGTTACACGGGACAGGGGGCGGGCTACACCTTC. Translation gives CASSYTGQGAGYTF.

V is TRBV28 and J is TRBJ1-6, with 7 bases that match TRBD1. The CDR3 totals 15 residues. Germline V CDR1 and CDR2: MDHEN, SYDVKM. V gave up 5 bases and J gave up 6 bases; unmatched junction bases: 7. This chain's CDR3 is CASSTTGQPNSPLHF. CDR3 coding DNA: TGTGCCAGCAGTACCACGGGACAGCCTAATTCACCCCTCCACTTT. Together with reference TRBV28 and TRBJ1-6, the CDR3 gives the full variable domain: DVKVTQSSRYLVKRTGEKVFLECVQDMDHENMFWYRQDPGLGLRLIYFSYDVKMKEKGDIPEGYSVSREKKERFSLILESASTNQTSMYLCASSTTGQPNSPLHFGNGTRLTVT.

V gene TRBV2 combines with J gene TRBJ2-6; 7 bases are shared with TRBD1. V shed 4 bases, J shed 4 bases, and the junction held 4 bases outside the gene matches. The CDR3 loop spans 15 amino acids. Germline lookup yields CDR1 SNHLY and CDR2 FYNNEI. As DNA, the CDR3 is TGTGCCAGCAGTGGACAGGGCCAAGGGGCCAACGTCCTGACTTTC. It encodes CASSGQGQGANVLTF.

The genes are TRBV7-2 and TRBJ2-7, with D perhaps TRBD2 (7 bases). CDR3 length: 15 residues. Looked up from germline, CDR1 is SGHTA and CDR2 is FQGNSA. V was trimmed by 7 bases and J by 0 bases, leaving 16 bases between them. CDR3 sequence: CASTRGAQSSYEQYF. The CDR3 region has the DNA TGTGCCAGCACTCGGGGGGCCCAAAGCTCCTACGAGCAGTACTTC.